The clone carrying this TCR beta chain was counted a single time. Its specificity is unknown. The data are from a study of cytomegalovirus exposure and HLA in healthy donors. Whole-study results and caveats: Later analysis associated a missense DCLRE1C variant with TCR beta V- and J-gene trimming. No immune exposure information besides CMV serostatus was available.

The study ran its PCR with 60 Vbeta and 13 Jbeta primers. Generated by immunoSEQ multiplex PCR, the TCRdb table keeps only in-frame clones and is missing some. The data show roughly 70,000 clones, with about four fifths seen just once and under 2% held by the top ten. The V gene lost 6 bases and the J gene lost 4 bases, with 15 bases spanning the gap. Germline CDR1 is SGHVS and CDR2 is FNYEAQ. The CDR3 sequence is 14 residues long. The material sequenced was PBMCs. The sequence was obtained from a man aged 18 to 30 in good health and CMV-seronegative. The genes are TRBV7-6 and TRBJ1-2; D remains unclear. CDR3 region: CASSAGVGSYGYTF. CDR3 coding DNA: TGTGCCAGCAGTGCGGGAGTAGGGAGCTATGGCTACACCTTC.